The 26 T cell receptor beta chains below were found in one sample sequenced in a study of blood T cell repertoires in COVID-19. TCRdb keeps only in-frame clones here, not all; method: immunoSEQ multiplex PCR. Of about 240,000 clones in the sample, 70% to 90% were seen once. The sample comprised peripheral blood. These receptors came from a woman in her 70s with active or convalescent COVID-19.

The sample holds one count of this clone. The chain has TRBV5-1 and TRBJ1-6; 8 bases align to TRBD1. Germline CDR1 and CDR2: SGHRS and YFSETQ. V was pared by 5 bases and J by 0 bases, with 7 bases of the junction left unmatched. The CDR3 is 17 amino acids. The CDR3 coding sequence is TGCGCCAGCAGACAGGGGGAGTTGGGCTCCTATAATTCACCCCTCCACTTT. The encoded protein is CASRQGELGSYNSPLHF.

V and J are TRBV19 and TRBJ1-5, with D perhaps matching TRBD1 (6 bases). The CDR3 totals 14 residues. Germline V lookup: CDR1 LNHDA, CDR2 SQIVND (reference sequence). The germline V and J ends were trimmed by 3 bases and 5 bases, with 11 bases remaining between them. CDR3 residues: CASSISRGHQPQHF. CDR3 nucleotides: TGTGCCAGTAGTATTTCCAGGGGACATCAGCCCCAGCATTTT.

The chain links TRBV6-1 to TRBJ2-4, with D possibly matching TRBD2 (5 bases). The V gene lost 2 bases and the J gene lost 1 base, with 9 bases spanning the gap. CDR1 and CDR2 from the germline V gene are MNHNS and SASEGT. The CDR3 spans 15 residues. This CDR3 reads CASSEPGLAKNIQYF. The CDR3 DNA sequence: TGTGCCAGCAGTGAACCGGGGTTGGCCAAAAACATTCAGTACTTC.

The chain uses TRBV6-2 or TRBV6-3 and TRBJ1-5; D is uncertain. Looked up from germline, CDR1 is MNHEY and CDR2 is SVGEGT. The CDR3 is 14 amino acids. V lost 4 bases, J lost 3 bases, and 10 bases lay in between. The chain's CDR3 is CASSLGTANQPQHF. CDR3 sequence (DNA): TGTGCCAGCAGTTTAGGTACAGCCAATCAGCCCCAGCATTTT.

The chain employs TRBV7-2 and TRBJ2-5, with a weak D call TRBD2 (7 bases). V lost 0 bases to trimming and J lost 4 bases, with 9 bases between them. The CDR3 is 14 residues long. CDR1 SGHTA and CDR2 FQGNSA come from the germline V gene. The DNA for the CDR3 is TGTGCCAGCAGCTTAGCGGGGGGGCCAGAGACCCAGTACTTC. Amino acid sequence: CASSLAGGPETQYF.

V is TRBV9 and J is TRBJ2-1; 11 positions agree with TRBD2. The length of the CDR3 is 15 residues. Germline lookup yields CDR1 SGDLS and CDR2 YYNGEE. V shed 3 bases and J 7 bases; nucleotides not matched to a gene: 6. CDR3 in amino acids: CASSGVAGGPNEQFF. Written as DNA, the CDR3 is TGTGCCAGCAGCGGTGTAGCGGGGGGGCCTAATGAGCAGTTCTTC.

The table lists this clone with a count of one. The CDR3: CASSLLGTGDEKLFF. As DNA, the CDR3 is TGTGCCAGCAGCTTATTGGGGACAGGGGATGAAAAACTGTTTTTT. This chain connects TRBV5-6 to TRBJ1-4; 10 positions agree with TRBD1. Germline V gene lookup returns CDR1 SGHDT and CDR2 YYEEEE. Trimming removed 2 bases from V and 6 bases from J; junction bases left unmatched: 4. The CDR3 length is 15 residues.

The V gene is TRBV27, the J gene TRBJ1-1; D is possibly TRBD1 (5 bases). The CDR3 spans 14 residues. Trimming left V 3 bases short and J 3 bases short, with 11 bases between. Germline CDR1 is MNHEY and CDR2 is SMNVEV (reference sequence). The CDR3 sequence: CASSFRGLDTEAFF. The CDR3 DNA is TGTGCCAGCAGTTTTCGGGGGTTGGACACTGAAGCTTTCTTT.

The chain has TRBV6-2 or TRBV6-3 and TRBJ2-4, with 7 nucleotides matching TRBD1. After removal of 7 bases from V and 4 bases from J, the junction contained 7 bases not matched to a gene. Looked up from germline, CDR1 is MNHEY and CDR2 is SVGEGT. The CDR3 loop spans 14 amino acids. The CDR3 sequence is CASIPSTGKNIQYF. For the CDR3, the DNA is TGTGCCAGCATCCCCTCGACAGGGAAAAACATTCAGTACTTC.

This chain connects TRBV6-6 to TRBJ1-3, with D possibly being TRBD1 (5 bases). V gave up 7 bases and J gave up 3 bases, with 16 bases separating them. This CDR3 has 15 amino acids. The germline CDR1 and CDR2 sequences are MNHNY and SVGAGI (reference sequence). CDR3 sequence (DNA): TGTGCCAGCACCCCCCCGGGCAGGGATGGAAACACCATATATTTT. As protein: CASTPPGRDGNTIYF.

The gene calls are TRBV10-3 and TRBJ1-1, with a possible D match to TRBD1 (6 bases). The V end was cut by 6 bases, the J end by 7 bases, with 12 bases between. Germline V gene lookup returns CDR1 ENHRY and CDR2 SYGVKD. The length of the CDR3 is 12 residues. Written as DNA, the CDR3 is TGTGCCATCAGACTACAGGGAAATGAAGCTTTCTTT. It translates to CAIRLQGNEAFF.

This sequence joins TRBV27 and TRBJ1-3; 10 bases agree with TRBD1. Germline CDR1 and CDR2: MNHEY and SMNVEV (reference sequence). This CDR3 has 18 amino acids. V trimming: 5 bases; J trimming: 0 bases; junction bases outside the gene matches: 10. CDR3 sequence (DNA): TGTGCCAGCAGTCCAGCGGGACAGGGGATACCCTCTGGAAACACCATATATTTT. It encodes CASSPAGQGIPSGNTIYF.

To note about this clone: Other nucleotide sequences from this sample produce the same CDR3. The rearrangement joins TRBV3-1 (or the pseudogene TRBV3-2) to TRBJ2-5, with D perhaps TRBD2 (5 bases). Germline CDR1 is LGHDT and CDR2 is YNNKEL (reference sequence). This CDR3 region has 12 residues. Trimming took 4 bases from V and 5 from J, leaving 8 bases between them. The CDR3 nucleotides are TGTGCCAGCAGCCCAAGAGGGGAGACCCAGTACTTC. Amino acids: CASSPRGETQYF.

The chain carries TRBV6-5 and TRBJ1-2; 8 bases map to TRBD1. V lost 8 bases to trimming and J lost 8 bases; unmatched junction nucleotides: 4. This CDR3 contains 11 residues. Germline CDR1 MNHEY, CDR2 SVGAGI. The CDR3 region is CASGTGDGYTF. CDR3 DNA sequence: TGTGCCAGCGGGACAGGCGACGGCTACACCTTC.

Notes on this clone: Other DNA variants within this sample encode the same CDR3. The chain recombines TRBV6-5 with TRBJ1-5; possible D gene TRBD1, 5 bases. The germline CDR1 and CDR2 sequences are MNHEY and SVGAGI. With 6 bases removed from V and 7 bases from J, the gap between germline ends came to 13 bases. This CDR3 contains 13 residues. The CDR3 bases are TGTGCCAGCAGGGCTCAGGGAAACCAGCCCCAGCATTTT. Translating it yields CASRAQGNQPQHF.

V is TRBV27 and J is TRBJ1-2; a weak D match, TRBD1 (5 bases). V lost 0 bases to trimming and J lost 5 bases, with 19 bases between them. CDR3 length equals 17 residues. CDR1 and CDR2 (germline): MNHEY, SMNVEV (reference sequence). The CDR3 reads CASSLSGGRTPSYGYTF. CDR3 coding DNA: TGTGCCAGCAGTTTATCGGGGGGGAGAACGCCGTCGTATGGCTACACCTTC.

The chain joins TRBV20-1 to TRBJ1-1, with TRBD1 as a possible D gene (6 bases). Germline-derived CDR1 and CDR2 are DFQATT and SNEGSKA (reference sequence). V was clipped by 7 bases and J by 5 bases, with 11 bases between them. The CDR3 consists of 11 residues. Here the CDR3 DNA reads TGCAGTGTAGGGGGGGAGACTGAAGCTTTCTTT. Translated, it gives CSVGGETEAFF.

The chain carries TRBV7-3 and TRBJ2-3, with TRBD2 matching 7 bases. Germline-derived CDR1 and CDR2 are SGHTA and FQGTGA. V lost 5 bases to trimming and J lost 3 bases; unmatched junction nucleotides: 5. The CDR3 consists of 14 residues. Here the CDR3 DNA reads TGTGCCAGCAGCACCCGCGGGGGAACAGATACGCAGTATTTT. It yields the protein CASSTRGGTDTQYF.

This chain links TRBV7-8 with TRBJ1-3, with a tentative D call TRBD1 (5 bases). This CDR3 has 15 amino acids. V shed 1 base and J shed 2 bases, with 9 bases lying between them. The germline V gene encodes CDR1 SGHVS and CDR2 FQNEAQ. Here the CDR3 reads CASSLGGVTGNTIYF. In DNA, the CDR3 is TGTGCCAGCAGCTTAGGGGGCGTTACTGGAAACACCATATATTTT.

This chain uses TRBV15 with TRBJ2-5, with D perhaps TRBD2 (6 bases). Per the germline V gene, CDR1 is LNHNV and CDR2 is YYDKDF (reference sequence). The CDR3 is 16 amino acids. The ends were cut back, 5 bases at V and 1 base at J, with 17 bases in the middle. DNA of the CDR3: TGTGCCACCAGCGGGCGAATAGTCGGGAGCCAAGAGACCCAGTACTTC. Protein: CATSGRIVGSQETQYF.

The J gene is TRBJ1-4, the V gene TRBV18; 9 bases are a match to TRBD1. Germline V CDR1 and CDR2: KGHSH, LQKENI. J was trimmed by 4 bases and V by 4 bases; bases with no gene match: 7. The CDR3 contains 16 residues. This CDR3 reads CASSRTPGQGNEKLFF. The DNA for the CDR3 is TGTGCCAGCTCACGTACCCCGGGACAGGGTAATGAAAAACTGTTTTTT.

The gene calls are TRBV3-1 (or the pseudogene TRBV3-2) and TRBJ2-4; D is unresolved. Germline CDR1 and CDR2: LGHDT and YNNKEL (reference sequence). V was trimmed by 1 base and J by 7 bases, leaving 5 bases between them. The CDR3 has 12 residues. The CDR3 DNA sequence: TGTGCCAGCAGCCAAGTGCGGAACATTCAGTACTTC. Its protein is CASSQVRNIQYF.

The J gene is TRBJ2-5, the V gene TRBV27, with a tentative D call TRBD1 (6 bases). The CDR3 loop spans 15 amino acids. Germline lookup yields CDR1 MNHEY and CDR2 SMNVEV (reference sequence). Deletions cut 0 bases from V and 2 bases from J, with 10 bases between. CDR3 protein: CASSLSIRGQETQYF. The CDR3 bases are TGTGCCAGCAGTTTATCCATCAGGGGACAAGAGACCCAGTACTTC.

The CDR3: CASKPRTASYGYTF. In DNA form, the CDR3 reads TGTGCCAGCAAACCCCGGACAGCCTCTTATGGCTACACCTTC. The rearrangement joins TRBV25-1 to TRBJ1-2; a weak D match, TRBD1 (6 bases). From germline, CDR1 is MGHDK and CDR2 SYGVNS. CDR3 length equals 14 residues. V was trimmed by 7 bases and J by 5 bases, leaving 17 bases between them.

CDR3 nucleotide sequence: TGTGCCAGCAGTGGGGAGATGGTCAGGAGCTCCTATAATTCACCCCTCCACTTT. Translated: CASSGEMVRSSYNSPLHF. The chain recombines TRBV6-1 with TRBJ1-6; D unclear. The CDR3 runs 18 residues. V lost 4 bases and J lost 0, with 16 bases in between. Germline V gene lookup returns CDR1 MNHNS and CDR2 SASEGT.

The chain uses TRBV18 and TRBJ2-7, with 8 bases identical to TRBD1. After removal of 3 bases from V and 3 bases from J, the junction contained 22 bases not matched to a gene. This CDR3 is 20 amino acids long. Germline lookup yields CDR1 KGHSH and CDR2 LQKENI. The CDR3 nucleotides read TGTGCCAGCTCACCTGGGGCGGACTGGACAGGGAAGGGTATATTCTACGAGCAGTACTTC. This encodes CASSPGADWTGKGIFYEQYF.